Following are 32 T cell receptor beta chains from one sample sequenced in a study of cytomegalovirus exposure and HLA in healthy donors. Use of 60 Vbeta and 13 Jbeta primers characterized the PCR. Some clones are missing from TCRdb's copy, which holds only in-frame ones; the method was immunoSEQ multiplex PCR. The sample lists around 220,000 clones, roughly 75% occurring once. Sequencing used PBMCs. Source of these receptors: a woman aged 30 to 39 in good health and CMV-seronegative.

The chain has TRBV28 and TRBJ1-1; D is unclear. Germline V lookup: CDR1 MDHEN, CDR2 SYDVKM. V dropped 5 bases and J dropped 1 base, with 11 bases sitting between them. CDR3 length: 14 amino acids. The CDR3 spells CASSTIQANTEAFF. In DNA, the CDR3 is TGTGCCAGCAGTACGATCCAGGCGAACACTGAAGCTTTCTTT.

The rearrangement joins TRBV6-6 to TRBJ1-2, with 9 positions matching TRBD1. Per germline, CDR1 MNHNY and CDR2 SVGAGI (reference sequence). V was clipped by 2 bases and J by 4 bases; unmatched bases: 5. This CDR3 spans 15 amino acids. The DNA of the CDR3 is TGTGCCAGCAGTTACCAGCTGACAGGGGGCTATGGCTACACCTTC. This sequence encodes CASSYQLTGGYGYTF.

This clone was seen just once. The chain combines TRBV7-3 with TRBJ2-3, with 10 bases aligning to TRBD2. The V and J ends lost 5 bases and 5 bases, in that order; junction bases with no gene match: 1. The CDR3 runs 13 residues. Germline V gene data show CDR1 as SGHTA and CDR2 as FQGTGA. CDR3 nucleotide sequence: TGTGCCAGCAGCCTAGCGGGAGTAGATACGCAGTATTTT. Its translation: CASSLAGVDTQYF.

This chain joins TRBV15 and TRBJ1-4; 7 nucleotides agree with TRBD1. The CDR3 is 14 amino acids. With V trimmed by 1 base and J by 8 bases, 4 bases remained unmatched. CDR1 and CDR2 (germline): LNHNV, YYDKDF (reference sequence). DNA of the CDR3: TGTGCCACCAGCAGAGTAGGGGGCAGGGAAAAACTGTTTTTT. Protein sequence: CATSRVGGREKLFF.

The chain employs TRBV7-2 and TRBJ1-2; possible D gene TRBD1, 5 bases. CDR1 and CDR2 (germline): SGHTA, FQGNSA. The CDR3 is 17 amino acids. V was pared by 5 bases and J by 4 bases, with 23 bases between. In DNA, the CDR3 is TGTGCCAGCAGCCCTGAGGCAGGGTGGGCGCTAGGCTATGGCTACACCTTC. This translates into CASSPEAGWALGYGYTF.

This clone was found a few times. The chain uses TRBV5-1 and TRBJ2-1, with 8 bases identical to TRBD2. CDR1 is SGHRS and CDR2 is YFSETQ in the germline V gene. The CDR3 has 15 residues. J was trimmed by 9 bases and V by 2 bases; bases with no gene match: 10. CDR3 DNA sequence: TGCGCCAGCAGCTTTCTAGCGGGCTCCCGTGGTGAGCAGTTCTTC. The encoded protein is CASSFLAGSRGEQFF.

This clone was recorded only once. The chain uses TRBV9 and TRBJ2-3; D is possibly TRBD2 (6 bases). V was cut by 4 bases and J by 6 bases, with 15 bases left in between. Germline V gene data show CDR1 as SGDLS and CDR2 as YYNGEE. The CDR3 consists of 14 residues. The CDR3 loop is CASSPTDYKDTQYF. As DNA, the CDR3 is TGTGCCAGCAGCCCTACGGACTACAAGGATACGCAGTATTTT.

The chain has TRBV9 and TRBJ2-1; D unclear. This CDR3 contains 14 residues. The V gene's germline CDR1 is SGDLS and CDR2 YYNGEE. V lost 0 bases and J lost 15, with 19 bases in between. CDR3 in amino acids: CASSVGPSQTQRFF. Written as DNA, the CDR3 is TGTGCCAGCAGCGTAGGTCCCAGCCAAACCCAGCGGTTCTTC.

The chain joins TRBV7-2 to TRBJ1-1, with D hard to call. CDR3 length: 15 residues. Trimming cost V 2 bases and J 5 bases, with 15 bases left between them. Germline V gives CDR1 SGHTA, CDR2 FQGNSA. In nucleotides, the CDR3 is TGTGCCAGCAGCTTACAGCGAACCCGCGGTACTGAAGCTTTCTTT. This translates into CASSLQRTRGTEAFF.

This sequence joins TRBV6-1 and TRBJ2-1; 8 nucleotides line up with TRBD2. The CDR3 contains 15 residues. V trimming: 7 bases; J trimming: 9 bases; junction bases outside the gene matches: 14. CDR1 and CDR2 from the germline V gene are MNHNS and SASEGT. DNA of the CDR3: TGTGCCAGCAAGTCAGGACTAGCAGGCGCCGGTGAGCAGTTCTTC. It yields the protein CASKSGLAGAGEQFF.

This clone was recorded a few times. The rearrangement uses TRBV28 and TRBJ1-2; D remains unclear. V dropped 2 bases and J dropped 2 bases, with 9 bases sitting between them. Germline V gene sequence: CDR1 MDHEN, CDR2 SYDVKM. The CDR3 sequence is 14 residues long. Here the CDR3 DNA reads TGTGCCAGCAGTTTAGAGAGTCGGAACTATGGCTACACCTTC. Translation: CASSLESRNYGYTF.

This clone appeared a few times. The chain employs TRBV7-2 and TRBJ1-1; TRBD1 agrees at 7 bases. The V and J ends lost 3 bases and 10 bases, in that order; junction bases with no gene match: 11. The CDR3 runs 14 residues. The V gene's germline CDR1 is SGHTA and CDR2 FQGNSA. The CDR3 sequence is CASSLVTGALGAFF. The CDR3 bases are TGTGCCAGCAGCTTGGTAACAGGGGCTTTGGGAGCTTTCTTT.

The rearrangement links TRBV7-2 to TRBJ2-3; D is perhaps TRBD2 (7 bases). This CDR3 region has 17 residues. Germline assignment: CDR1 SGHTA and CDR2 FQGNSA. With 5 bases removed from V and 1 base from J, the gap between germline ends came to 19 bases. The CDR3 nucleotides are TGTGCCAGCAGCCCGAGGGACGGGGGGCACCGCACAGATACGCAGTATTTT. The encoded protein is CASSPRDGGHRTDTQYF.

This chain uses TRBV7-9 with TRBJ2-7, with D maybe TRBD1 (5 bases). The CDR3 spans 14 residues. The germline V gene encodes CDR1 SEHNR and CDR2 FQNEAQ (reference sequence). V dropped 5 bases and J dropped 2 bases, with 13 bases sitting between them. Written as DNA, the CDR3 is TGTGCCAGCAGCAACAGACAGAACCCCTACGAGCAGTACTTC. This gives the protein CASSNRQNPYEQYF.

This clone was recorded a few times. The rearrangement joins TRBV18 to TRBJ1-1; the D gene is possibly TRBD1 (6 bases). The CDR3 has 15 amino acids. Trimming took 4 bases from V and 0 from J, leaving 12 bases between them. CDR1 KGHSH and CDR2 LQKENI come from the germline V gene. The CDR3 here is CASSLSTGMNTEAFF. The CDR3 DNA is TGTGCCAGCTCACTATCAACAGGGATGAACACTGAAGCTTTCTTT.

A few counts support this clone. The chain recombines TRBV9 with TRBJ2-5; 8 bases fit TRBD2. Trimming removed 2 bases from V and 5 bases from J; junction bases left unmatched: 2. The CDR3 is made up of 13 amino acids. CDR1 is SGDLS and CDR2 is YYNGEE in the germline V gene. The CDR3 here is CASSVGGGETQYF. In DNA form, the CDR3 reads TGTGCCAGCAGCGTCGGCGGGGGGGAGACCCAGTACTTC. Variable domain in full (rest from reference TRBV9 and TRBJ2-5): DSGVTQTPKHLITATGQRVTLRCSPRSGDLSVYWYQQSLDQGLQFLIQYYNGEERAKGNILERFSAQQFPDLHSELNLSSLELGDSALYFCASSVGGGETQYFGPGTRLLVL.

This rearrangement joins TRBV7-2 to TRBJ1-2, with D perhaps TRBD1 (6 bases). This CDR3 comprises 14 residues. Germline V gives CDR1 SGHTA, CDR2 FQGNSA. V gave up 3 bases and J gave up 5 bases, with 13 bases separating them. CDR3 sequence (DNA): TGTGCCAGCAGCTTTGAAGGGACACTATATGGCTACACCTTC. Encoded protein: CASSFEGTLYGYTF.

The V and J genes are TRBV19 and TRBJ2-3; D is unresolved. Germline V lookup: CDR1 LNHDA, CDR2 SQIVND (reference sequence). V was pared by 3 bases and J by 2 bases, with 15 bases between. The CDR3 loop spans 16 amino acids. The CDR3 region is CASSMKMSTNTDTQYF. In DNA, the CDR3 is TGTGCCAGTAGTATGAAAATGAGCACCAACACAGATACGCAGTATTTT.

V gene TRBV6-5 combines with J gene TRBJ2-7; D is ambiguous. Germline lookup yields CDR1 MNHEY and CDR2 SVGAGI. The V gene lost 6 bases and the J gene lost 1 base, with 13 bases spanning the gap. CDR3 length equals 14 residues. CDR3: CASRMATGSYEQYF. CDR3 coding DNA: TGTGCCAGCAGGATGGCCACCGGGTCCTACGAGCAGTACTTC.

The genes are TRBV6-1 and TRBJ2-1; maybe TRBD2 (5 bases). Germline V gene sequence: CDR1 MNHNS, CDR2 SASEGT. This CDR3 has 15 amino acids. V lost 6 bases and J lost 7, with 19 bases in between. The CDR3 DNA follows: TGTGCCAGCAGCGCGGGCCCCGGGATTACTAATGAGCAGTTCTTC. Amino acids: CASSAGPGITNEQFF.

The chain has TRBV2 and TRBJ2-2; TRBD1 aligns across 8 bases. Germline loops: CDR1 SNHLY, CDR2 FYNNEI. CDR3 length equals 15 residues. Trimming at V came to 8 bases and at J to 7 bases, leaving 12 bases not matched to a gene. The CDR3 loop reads CASQSQGARSGELFF. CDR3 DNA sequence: TGTGCCAGCCAATCTCAGGGGGCGCGAAGCGGGGAGCTGTTTTTT.

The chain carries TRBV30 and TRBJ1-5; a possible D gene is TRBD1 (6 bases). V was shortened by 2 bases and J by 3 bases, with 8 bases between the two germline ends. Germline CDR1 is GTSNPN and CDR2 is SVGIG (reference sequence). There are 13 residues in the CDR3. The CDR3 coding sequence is TGTGCCTGGAGTCGACAGGCCAATCAGCCCCAGCATTTT. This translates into CAWSRQANQPQHF.

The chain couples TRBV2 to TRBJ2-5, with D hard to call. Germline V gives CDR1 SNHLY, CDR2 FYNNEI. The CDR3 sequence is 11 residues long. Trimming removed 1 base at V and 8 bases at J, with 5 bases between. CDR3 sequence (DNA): TGTGCCAGCAGTGAAGGCCTAACCCAGTACTTC. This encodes CASSEGLTQYF.

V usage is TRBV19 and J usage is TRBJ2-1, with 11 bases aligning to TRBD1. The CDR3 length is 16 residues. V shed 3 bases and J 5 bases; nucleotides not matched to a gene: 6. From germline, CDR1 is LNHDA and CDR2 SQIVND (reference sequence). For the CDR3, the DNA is TGTGCCAGTAGTATGGGACAGGGGGTGGGCCACAATGAGCAGTTCTTC. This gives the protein CASSMGQGVGHNEQFF.

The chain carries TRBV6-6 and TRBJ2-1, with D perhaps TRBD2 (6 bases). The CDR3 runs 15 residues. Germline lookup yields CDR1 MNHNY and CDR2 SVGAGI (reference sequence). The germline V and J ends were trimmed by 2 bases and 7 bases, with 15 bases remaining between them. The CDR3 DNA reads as TGTGCCAGCAGTTACAATGCGGGGCCCTCAAATGAGCAGTTCTTC. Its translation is CASSYNAGPSNEQFF.

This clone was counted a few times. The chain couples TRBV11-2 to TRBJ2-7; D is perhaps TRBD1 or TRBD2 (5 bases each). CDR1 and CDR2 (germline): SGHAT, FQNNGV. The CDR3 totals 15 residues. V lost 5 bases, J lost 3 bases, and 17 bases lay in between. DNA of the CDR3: TGTGCCAGCAGCCTAGGACTGGGGCCGTTCTACGAGCAGTACTTC. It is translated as CASSLGLGPFYEQYF.

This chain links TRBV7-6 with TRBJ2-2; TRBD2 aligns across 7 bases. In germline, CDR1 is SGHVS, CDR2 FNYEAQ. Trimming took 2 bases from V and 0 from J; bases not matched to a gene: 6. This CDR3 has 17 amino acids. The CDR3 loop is CASSLSLADTNTGELFF. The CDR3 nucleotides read TGTGCCAGCAGCTTATCGCTAGCGGATACGAACACCGGGGAGCTGTTTTTT. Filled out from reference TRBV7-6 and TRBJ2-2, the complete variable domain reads GAGVSQSPRYKVTKRGQDVALRCDPISGHVSLYWYRQALGQGPEFLTYFNYEAQQDKSGLPNDRFSAERPEGSISTLTIQRTEQRDSAMYRCASSLSLADTNTGELFFGEGSRLTVL.

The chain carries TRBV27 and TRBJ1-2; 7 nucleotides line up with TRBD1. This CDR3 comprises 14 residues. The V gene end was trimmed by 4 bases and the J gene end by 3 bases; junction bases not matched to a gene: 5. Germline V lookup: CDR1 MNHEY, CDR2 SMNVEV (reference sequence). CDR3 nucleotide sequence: TGTGCCAGCAGTTACAGGGGCCTAGACTATGGCTACACCTTC. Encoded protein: CASSYRGLDYGYTF.

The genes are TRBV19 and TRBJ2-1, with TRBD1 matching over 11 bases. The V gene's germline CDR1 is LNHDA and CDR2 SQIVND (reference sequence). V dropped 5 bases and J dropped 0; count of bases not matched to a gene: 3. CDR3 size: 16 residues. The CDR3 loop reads CASSDGTGGSYNEQFF. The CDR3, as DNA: TGTGCCAGTAGTGACGGGACAGGGGGCTCCTACAATGAGCAGTTCTTC.

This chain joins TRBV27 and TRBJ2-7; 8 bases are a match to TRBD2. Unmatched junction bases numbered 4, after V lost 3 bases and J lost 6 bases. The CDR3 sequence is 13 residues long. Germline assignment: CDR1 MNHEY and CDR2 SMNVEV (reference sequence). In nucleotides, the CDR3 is TGTGCCAGCAGTTTCGGGGCGGGAGGCGAGCAGTACTTC. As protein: CASSFGAGGEQYF.

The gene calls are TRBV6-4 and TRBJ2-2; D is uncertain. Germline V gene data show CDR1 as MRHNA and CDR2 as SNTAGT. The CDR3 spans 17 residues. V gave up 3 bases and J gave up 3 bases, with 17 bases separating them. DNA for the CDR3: TGTGCCAGCAGTGATCTTCCGTTAGCAGCCTACACCGGGGAGCTGTTTTTT. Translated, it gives CASSDLPLAAYTGELFF.

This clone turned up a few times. The CDR3 spells CAISETPRIAGGLETQYF. The CDR3 DNA reads TGTGCCATCAGTGAGACCCCCCGGATTGCGGGGGGGTTAGAGACCCAGTACTTC. The chain uses TRBV10-3 and TRBJ2-5; 9 bases are shared with TRBD2. CDR1 is ENHRY and CDR2 is SYGVKD in the germline V gene. J was trimmed by 4 bases and V by 2 bases; bases with no gene match: 14. The CDR3 loop spans 18 amino acids.